This T cell receptor beta chain was captured in a study of chemoradiotherapy in HPV16-positive cancers. Study-wide results and caveats: Non-HPV-specific T cells did not expand in tumors during treatment, whereas candidate HPV-specific clones and E7-related motifs did. The functional HPV-specific definition rests on just a couple of HPV16-positive patients. In HPV16-positive patients, HPV-responsive T-cell expansion tracked better recurrence-free survival.

Over chemoradiotherapy, repertoires were sampled more than once. In the case of this clone: Its antigen is currently unknown.

Clones were read by immunoSEQ multiplex PCR, and TCRdb kept only the in-frame ones, dropping some. This sample has approximately 8,100 clones; approximately 88% occur once, and the top ten carry around 14%. Sequenced here: blood, sampled from a patient who underwent chemoradiotherapy. This receptor was taken from a human donor with HPV-associated anogenital cancer.

Here the CDR3 DNA reads TGTGCCAGCAGCCGACAGGGGTCAGATACGCAGTATTTT. Its protein is CASSRQGSDTQYF. The chain combines TRBV13 with TRBJ2-3; the match to TRBD1 covers 8 bases. V was clipped by 5 bases and J by 4 bases; unmatched bases: 2. CDR1 and CDR2 from the germline V gene are PRHDT and FYEKMQ (reference sequence). This CDR3 is 13 amino acids long. Drawing the rest from reference TRBV13 and TRBJ2-3, the complete variable domain is AAGVIQSPRHLIKEKRETATLKCYPIPRHDTVYWYQQGPGQDPQFLISFYEKMQSDKGSIPDRFSAQQFSDYHSELNMSSLELGDSALYFCASSRQGSDTQYFGPGTRLTVL.